Each of the 21 T cell receptor beta chains below was sequenced from the same sample in a study of blood T cell repertoires in COVID-19. TCRdb's copy holds only in-frame clones and misses some; the assay was immunoSEQ multiplex PCR. The table lists under 250,000 clones, about 86% of them singletons, with approximately 1.4% in the top ten. Sequencing was done on a sample of peripheral blood. The source of these receptors is a man older than 75 with acute or convalescent COVID-19.

In DNA form, the CDR3 reads TGTGCCAGCAGCTTATACTCCGGGGGAGGTCCCTACGAGCAGTACTTC. Translated, it gives CASSLYSGGGPYEQYF. The chain has TRBV7-6 and TRBJ2-7, with a possible D match to TRBD2 (6 bases). Trimming took 2 bases from V and 2 from J, leaving 16 bases between them. Germline loops: CDR1 SGHVS, CDR2 FNYEAQ. There are 16 residues in the CDR3. The full variable domain, in which reference TRBV7-6 and TRBJ2-7 provide the parts outside the CDR3, is GAGVSQSPRYKVTKRGQDVALRCDPISGHVSLYWYRQALGQGPEFLTYFNYEAQQDKSGLPNDRFSAERPEGSISTLTIQRTEQRDSAMYRCASSLYSGGGPYEQYFGPGTRLTVT.

This clone was found once. The chain uses TRBV7-2 and TRBJ2-1, with TRBD2 matching 10 bases. Trimming removed 3 bases from V and 5 bases from J; junction bases left unmatched: 7. This CDR3 comprises 16 residues. Germline CDR1 SGHTA, CDR2 FQGNSA. The chain's CDR3 is CASSFRTSGRNNEQFF. CDR3 DNA sequence: TGTGCCAGCAGCTTCAGGACTAGCGGACGGAACAATGAGCAGTTCTTC.

This chain connects TRBV18 to TRBJ2-3; D might be TRBD2 (5 bases). Germline V gene sequence: CDR1 KGHSH, CDR2 LQKENI. The CDR3 runs to 15 residues. Trimming took 3 bases from V and 2 from J, leaving 12 bases between them. In DNA form, the CDR3 reads TGTGCCAGCTCACCGGTGGCGGGCTACACAGATACGCAGTATTTT. Translation gives CASSPVAGYTDTQYF. Full variable domain (missing parts from reference TRBV18 and TRBJ2-3): NAGVMQNPRHLVRRRGQEARLRCSPMKGHSHVYWYRQLPEEGLKFMVYLQKENIIDESGMPKERFSAEFPKEGPSILRIQQVVRGDSAAYFCASSPVAGYTDTQYFGPGTRLTVL.

The chain couples TRBV7-8 to TRBJ1-2, with 9 nucleotides matching TRBD1. V shed 3 bases and J 6 bases; nucleotides not matched to a gene: 8. The CDR3 length is 15 residues. The germline CDR1 and CDR2 sequences are SGHVS and FQNEAQ. CDR3 coding DNA: TGTGCCAGCAGCTTCGGTCGGGACAGGGCTGATGGCTACACCTTC. It yields the protein CASSFGRDRADGYTF.

CDR3 amino acids: CASSYSRDQPQHF. The CDR3 DNA is TGTGCCAGCAGTTACTCTCGGGATCAGCCCCAGCATTTT. The chain is built from TRBV6-5 and TRBJ1-5; D is uncertain. CDR1 and CDR2 (germline): MNHEY, SVGAGI. The CDR3 is 13 residues long. The ends were cut back, 0 bases at V and 5 bases at J, with 5 bases in the middle.

V is TRBV6-1 and J is TRBJ2-7; 14 bases line up with TRBD2. V was pared by 1 base and J by 7 bases, with 3 bases of the junction left unmatched. Germline loops: CDR1 MNHNS, CDR2 SASEGT. The CDR3 covers 15 residues. CDR3 in amino acids: CASSEEGLAGEEQYF. The CDR3 bases are TGTGCCAGCAGTGAAGAGGGACTAGCGGGGGAAGAGCAGTACTTC.

A single count supports this clone. This rearrangement joins TRBV19 to TRBJ1-6; the match to TRBD1 covers 7 bases. The CDR3 extends over 15 amino acids. Germline CDR1 reads LNHDA; CDR2 reads SQIVND (reference sequence). After removal of 7 bases from V and 7 bases from J, the junction contained 10 bases not matched to a gene. CDR3 DNA sequence: TGTGCCAGTAATCCTCGACAGGGATGGAATTCACCCCTCCACTTT. This codes for CASNPRQGWNSPLHF.

J is TRBJ2-5 and V is TRBV5-6, with a weak D call TRBD1 (6 bases). CDR1 and CDR2 (germline): SGHDT, YYEEEE. Trimming removed 4 bases from V and 1 base from J, with 11 bases in between. This CDR3 spans 14 amino acids. CDR3 DNA: TGTGCCAGCAGCATACAGGGTCCCCAAGAGACCCAGTACTTC. Amino acid sequence: CASSIQGPQETQYF.

V gene TRBV3-1 (or the pseudogene TRBV3-2) combines with J gene TRBJ2-1; 11 nucleotides agree with TRBD2. CDR1 is LGHDT and CDR2 is YNNKEL in the germline V gene (reference sequence). V lost 1 base and J lost 6; bases outside the gene matches: 8. CDR3 length: 17 residues. In nucleotides, the CDR3 is TGTGCCAGCAGCCAAGTCTCCGGGACTAGCGGACGCAATGAGCAGTTCTTC. The encoded protein is CASSQVSGTSGRNEQFF.

The chain combines TRBV6-6 with TRBJ1-5; 8 bases map to TRBD1. Germline lookup yields CDR1 MNHNY and CDR2 SVGAGI (reference sequence). The J segment lost 2 bases and the V segment lost 7 bases, leaving 7 bases of the junction unmatched. This CDR3 spans 15 amino acids. The CDR3, as DNA: TGTGCCAGCAACCGACAGGGGAACGGCAATCAGCCCCAGCATTTT. This gives the protein CASNRQGNGNQPQHF.

The V and J genes are TRBV3-1 (or the pseudogene TRBV3-2) and TRBJ2-2, with TRBD2 matching over 7 bases. V shed 4 bases, J shed 6 bases, and the junction held 8 bases outside the gene matches. The germline gives CDR1 LGHDT, CDR2 YNNKEL (reference sequence). The CDR3 runs 15 residues. The CDR3 DNA is TGTGCCAGCAGCCGGACTAGTGGGAATGCCGGGGAGCTGTTTTTT. Its translation: CASSRTSGNAGELFF.

This chain joins TRBV4-2 and TRBJ1-4; no definite D call. With 1 base removed from V and 8 bases from J, the gap between germline ends came to 8 bases. CDR3 size: 13 residues. Looked up from germline, CDR1 is LGHNA and CDR2 is YNFKEQ. In nucleotides, the CDR3 is TGTGCCAGCAGCCAAGCTCTTCGGGAAAAACTGTTTTTT. This gives the protein CASSQALREKLFF.

The chain uses TRBV12-3 or TRBV12-4 and TRBJ1-1; no firm D call. V shed 1 base and J shed 2 bases, with 5 bases lying between them. This CDR3 spans 13 amino acids. The CDR3 spells CASSLGSNTEAFF. The CDR3 DNA reads TGTGCCAGCAGTTTAGGTAGTAACACTGAAGCTTTCTTT.

This clone was seen just once. This chain uses TRBV11-2 with TRBJ2-7; a weak D match, TRBD1 (6 bases). The V and J ends lost 3 bases and 2 bases respectively, with 14 bases between them. The CDR3 is 15 amino acids. The V gene's germline CDR1 is SGHAT and CDR2 FQNNGV. CDR3 in amino acids: CASSFTAGAPYEQYF. Here the CDR3 DNA reads TGTGCCAGCAGCTTTACGGCAGGGGCCCCCTACGAGCAGTACTTC.

The chain uses TRBV7-2 and TRBJ2-3, with 13 bases lining up with TRBD2. Germline values: CDR1 SGHTA, CDR2 FQGNSA. The V segment lost 5 bases and the J segment 0 bases; nucleotides outside the gene matches: 8. CDR3 length: 18 amino acids. The CDR3 bases are TGTGCCAGCAGCCCCCGGGGGACTAGCGGGGTGAGCACAGATACGCAGTATTTT. Protein: CASSPRGTSGVSTDTQYF. The complete variable domain, with remaining parts taken from reference TRBV7-2 and TRBJ2-3, reads GAGVSQSPSNKVTEKGKDVELRCDPISGHTALYWYRQSLGQGLEFLIYFQGNSAPDKSGLPSDRFSAERTGGSVSTLTIQRTQQEDSAVYLCASSPRGTSGVSTDTQYFGPGTRLTVL.

The V call is TRBV7-9, the J call TRBJ1-2; D is ambiguous. Germline V gene data show CDR1 as SEHNR and CDR2 as FQNEAQ (reference sequence). The V gene lost 1 base and the J gene lost 8 bases, with 14 bases spanning the gap. CDR3 size: 14 residues. DNA for the CDR3: TGTGCCAGCAGCTTAGATCGAGACTGGAGCGGCTACACCTTC. It is translated as CASSLDRDWSGYTF.

The chain combines TRBV6-5 with TRBJ1-6, with 8 bases lining up with TRBD1. V gave up 8 bases and J gave up 7 bases; unmatched junction bases: 4. The CDR3 has 13 amino acids. Germline lookup yields CDR1 MNHEY and CDR2 SVGAGI. CDR3 in amino acids: CASGQGLNSPLHF. As DNA, the CDR3 is TGTGCCAGCGGACAGGGTTTAAATTCACCCCTCCACTTT.

This chain joins TRBV7-2 and TRBJ1-5; 10 bases fit TRBD1. After removal of 5 bases from V and 1 base from J, the junction contained 2 bases not matched to a gene. This CDR3 region has 15 residues. In germline, CDR1 is SGHTA, CDR2 FQGNSA. CDR3 sequence: CASSGGQGSNQPQHF. CDR3 bases: TGTGCCAGCAGCGGGGGACAGGGGAGCAATCAGCCCCAGCATTTT.

The sample holds one count of this clone. In DNA form, the CDR3 reads TGTGCCAGCAGCTCACCCCGTGGGACTAGCGGGGGGGGATACAATGAGCAGTTCTTC. It codes for CASSSPRGTSGGGYNEQFF. The J gene is TRBJ2-1, the V gene TRBV5-6; 16 nucleotides agree with TRBD2. CDR1 SGHDT and CDR2 YYEEEE come from the germline V gene. V shed 3 bases and J 4 bases; nucleotides not matched to a gene: 10. The CDR3 contains 19 residues.

The chain's CDR3 is CASSKQGGNQPQHF. For the CDR3, the DNA is TGTGCCAGCAGCAAACAGGGCGGCAATCAGCCCCAGCATTTT. The rearrangement links TRBV7-2 to TRBJ1-5; D possibly corresponds to TRBD1 (6 bases). Trimming shortened V by 5 bases and J by 2 bases, and 10 bases separated the two germline ends. This CDR3 has 14 amino acids. Germline CDR1 SGHTA, CDR2 FQGNSA.

This clone occurred once. The chain links TRBV6-5 to TRBJ2-7; possible D gene TRBD2, 6 bases. CDR3 length equals 15 residues. Trimming removed 4 bases at V and 0 bases at J, with 13 bases between. Germline V lookup: CDR1 MNHEY, CDR2 SVGAGI. CDR3 region: CASSSGGARSYEQYF. The CDR3 coding sequence is TGTGCCAGCAGTTCCGGAGGGGCCCGCTCCTACGAGCAGTACTTC.